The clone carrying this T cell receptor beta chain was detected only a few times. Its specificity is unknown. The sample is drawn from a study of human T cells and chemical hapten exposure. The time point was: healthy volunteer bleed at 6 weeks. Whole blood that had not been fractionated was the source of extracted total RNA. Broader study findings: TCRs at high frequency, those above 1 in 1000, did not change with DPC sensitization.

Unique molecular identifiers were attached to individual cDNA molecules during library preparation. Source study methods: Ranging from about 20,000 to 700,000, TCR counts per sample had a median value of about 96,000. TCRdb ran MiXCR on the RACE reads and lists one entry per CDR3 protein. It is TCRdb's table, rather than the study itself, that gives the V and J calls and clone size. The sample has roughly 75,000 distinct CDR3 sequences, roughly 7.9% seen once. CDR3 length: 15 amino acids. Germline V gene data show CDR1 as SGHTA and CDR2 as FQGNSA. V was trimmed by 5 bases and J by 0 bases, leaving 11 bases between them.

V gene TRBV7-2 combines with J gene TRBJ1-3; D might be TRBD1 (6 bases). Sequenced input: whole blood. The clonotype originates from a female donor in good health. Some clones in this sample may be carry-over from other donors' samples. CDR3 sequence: CASSPDRSSGNTIYF. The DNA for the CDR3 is TGTGCCAGCAGCCCCGACAGGAGCTCTGGAAACACCATATATTTT.